These 9 T cell receptor beta chains originate from one sample sequenced in a study of T cell repertoires in cytomegalovirus infection. MiXCR, run by TCRdb on the reads, gives a single entry per CDR3 protein. This table has approximately 260,000 distinct CDR3 sequences, roughly a fifth appearing once. No antigen is known for these receptors. The starting material was cultured PBMCs, obtained from culture after CMV antigen stimulation. All receptors derive from a human donor in good health (CMV status not recorded). Some clones in this sample may be carry-over from other donors' samples.

The gene calls are TRBV11-2 and TRBJ2-1; the D gene is possibly TRBD2 (6 bases). The germline V gene encodes CDR1 SGHAT and CDR2 FQNNGV. CDR3 size: 16 residues. The V end lost 1 base, the J end lost 4 bases, and 14 bases lay between the germline ends. The CDR3 reads CASSLARLARYNEQFF. CDR3 in DNA: TGTGCCAGCAGCTTAGCACGCCTAGCGAGATACAATGAGCAGTTCTTC.

The V call is TRBV29-1, the J call TRBJ2-1; D is unresolved. The CDR3 consists of 11 residues. Germline assignment: CDR1 SQVTM and CDR2 ANQGSEA. Between the trimmed V and J ends, which lost 4 bases and 6 bases, there was a span of 7 bases. The chain's CDR3 is CSVGPSNEQFF. CDR3 nucleotides: TGCAGCGTTGGGCCTAGCAATGAGCAGTTCTTC.

This clonotype came up many times. The rearrangement joins TRBV7-2 to TRBJ2-3; maybe TRBD1 (6 bases). The germline V and J ends were trimmed by 6 bases and 1 base, with 11 bases remaining between them. Germline lookup yields CDR1 SGHTA and CDR2 FQGNSA. This CDR3 spans 14 amino acids. The chain's CDR3 is CASRGRTGTDTQYF. CDR3 sequence (DNA): TGTGCCAGCAGGGGACGGACAGGCACAGATACGCAGTATTTT.

This clonotype was seen many times. The chain carries TRBV7-2 and TRBJ1-1; D is unresolved. The CDR3 sequence is 13 residues long. The germline gives CDR1 SGHTA, CDR2 FQGNSA. The V and J ends lost 3 bases and 5 bases respectively, with 10 bases between them. CDR3 coding DNA: TGTGCCAGCAGCTTGGTGATCAGGACTGAAGCTTTCTTT. As protein: CASSLVIRTEAFF.

The rearrangement links TRBV27 to TRBJ1-2, with unresolved D. The V end was cut by 6 bases, the J end by 4 bases, with 18 bases between. The CDR3 extends over 15 amino acids. CDR1 and CDR2 (germline): MNHEY, SMNVEV (reference sequence). CDR3 sequence reads: CASRPALVGPYGYTF. The CDR3 bases are TGTGCCAGCAGACCCGCTTTGGTTGGGCCCTATGGCTACACCTTC.

This clonotype has only a few counts. The chain links TRBV3-1 to TRBJ1-1; unclear D gene. Germline loops: CDR1 LGHDT, CDR2 YNNKEL (reference sequence). The CDR3 runs 15 residues. With 1 base removed from V and 2 bases from J, the gap between germline ends came to 11 bases. The DNA of the CDR3 is TGTGCCAGCAGCCAAGGGGCAAGGAGAAACACTGAAGCTTTCTTT. Protein product: CASSQGARRNTEAFF.

The rearrangement joins TRBV9 to TRBJ1-3, with D unclear. The length of the CDR3 is 14 residues. With 1 base removed from V and 0 bases from J, the gap between germline ends came to 5 bases. Germline lookup yields CDR1 SGDLS and CDR2 YYNGEE. This chain's CDR3 is CASSVRASGNTIYF. In DNA form, the CDR3 reads TGTGCCAGCAGCGTACGGGCCTCTGGAAACACCATATATTTT.

The chain combines TRBV2 with TRBJ2-1, with 10 bases fitting TRBD2. This CDR3 contains 18 residues. V was clipped by 3 bases and J by 4 bases; unmatched bases: 12. Germline values: CDR1 SNHLY, CDR2 FYNNEI. The CDR3 protein is CASSDYYSGTSVYNEQFF. Here the CDR3 DNA reads TGTGCCAGCAGTGACTATTACTCCGGGACTAGCGTTTACAATGAGCAGTTCTTC.

This clonotype was observed a handful of times. The chain combines TRBV10-3 with TRBJ1-1; 7 bases are a match to TRBD1. The CDR3 totals 15 residues. The V segment lost 3 bases and the J segment 4 bases; nucleotides outside the gene matches: 8. Germline V CDR1 and CDR2: ENHRY, SYGVKD. CDR3 sequence: CAISDGRGTFTEAFF. CDR3 nucleotide sequence: TGTGCCATCAGTGATGGCAGGGGGACGTTCACTGAAGCTTTCTTT.